The rows below give T cell receptor beta chains drawn from one sample of a study of read filtering for tumor transcriptome and immune sequencing. MiXCR was run by TCRdb on the reads, yielding one entry per CDR3 protein. The table lists over 80,000 distinct CDR3 sequences, about 12% of them singletons, with under 15% in the top ten. Sequencing input: a population of CD138-negative cells sorted from bone marrow. All receptors come from a donor at least 40 years old with multiple myeloma. CDR3s include the opening cysteine and the closing phenylalanine or tryptophan. The D gene is left open where the match is weak. A clone size is listed for some rows: how often the clone was seen (once, few, many), or a class if it is expanded.

V gene: TRBV18
J gene: TRBJ2-5
D gene: -
clone size: many
CDR3 DNA: TGTGCCAGCTCACCTGTGAGGGCAGAAGAGACCCAGTACTTC
CDR3 protein: CASSPVRAEETQYF

V gene: TRBV20-1
J gene: TRBJ2-1
D gene: TRBD2
clone size: many
CDR3 DNA: TGCAGTGCTAGGCTTACCGGGACTAGCGGGAGTTCTGAGCAGTTCTTC
CDR3 protein: CSARLTGTSGSSEQFF

V gene: TRBV5-5
J gene: TRBJ2-5
D gene: -
clone size: many
CDR3 DNA: TGTGCCAGCAGCTTTCCCGCCGCGGAGACCCAGTACTTC
CDR3 protein: CASSFPAAETQYF

V gene: TRBV7-9
J gene: TRBJ2-5
D gene: -
clone size: -
CDR3 DNA: TGTGCCAGCAGCTTAGAAGGGATCGCCAAAGAGACTCAGTACTTC
CDR3 protein: CASSLEGIAKETQYF

V gene: TRBV7-8
J gene: TRBJ2-1
D gene: TRBD2
clone size: many
CDR3 DNA: TGTGCCAGCAGCTTAAGCGGGAGCGGTGGAAATGAGCAGTTCTTC
CDR3 protein: CASSLSGSGGNEQFF

V gene: TRBV19
J gene: TRBJ2-4
D gene: TRBD2
clone size: -
CDR3 DNA: TGTGCCAGTAGTATGGGACTAGCGGGAGTCATTCAGTACTTC
CDR3 protein: CASSMGLAGVIQYF

V gene: TRBV7-9
J gene: TRBJ2-7
D gene: -
clone size: many
CDR3 DNA: TGTGCCAGCAGCTTGGTGCTCGACAGGCTGTTTTATTACGAGCAGTACTTC
CDR3 protein: CASSLVLDRLFYYEQYF

V gene: TRBV25-1
J gene: TRBJ2-1
D gene: TRBD1
clone size: many
CDR3 DNA: TGTGCCAGCAGTGACTCCCCGGTCAGGGGGTCCTACAATGAGCAGTTCTTC
CDR3 protein: CASSDSPVRGSYNEQFF

V gene: TRBV27
J gene: TRBJ2-5
D gene: -
clone size: -
CDR3 DNA: TGTGCCAGCAGTTTCAGCGCTGGCGGGGTCTTCGAGTACTTC
CDR3 protein: CASSFSAGGVFEYF

V gene: TRBV5-1
J gene: TRBJ2-4
D gene: -
clone size: many
CDR3 DNA: TGCGCCAGCAGCGAGGACAGCACTACTAGGGACATTCAGTACTTC
CDR3 protein: CASSEDSTTRDIQYF

V gene: TRBV4-2
J gene: TRBJ2-3
D gene: -
clone size: many
CDR3 DNA: TGTGCCAGCAGCTTCCCCTCGACCCCTCGGGATACGCAGTATTTT
CDR3 protein: CASSFPSTPRDTQYF